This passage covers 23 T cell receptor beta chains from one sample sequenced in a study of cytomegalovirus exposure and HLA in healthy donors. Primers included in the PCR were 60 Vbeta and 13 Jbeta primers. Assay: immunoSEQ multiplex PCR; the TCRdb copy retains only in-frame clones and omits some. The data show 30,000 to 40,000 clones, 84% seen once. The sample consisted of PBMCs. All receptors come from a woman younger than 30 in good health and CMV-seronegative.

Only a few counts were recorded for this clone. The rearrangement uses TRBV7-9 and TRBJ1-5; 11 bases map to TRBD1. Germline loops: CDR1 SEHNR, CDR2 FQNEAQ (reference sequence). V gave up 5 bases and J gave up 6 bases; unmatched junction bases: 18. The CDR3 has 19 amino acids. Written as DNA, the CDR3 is TGTGCCAGCAGCACCATGGACAGGGGGCTAGGGAGCGGAGCTCAGCCCCAGCATTTT. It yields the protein CASSTMDRGLGSGAQPQHF.

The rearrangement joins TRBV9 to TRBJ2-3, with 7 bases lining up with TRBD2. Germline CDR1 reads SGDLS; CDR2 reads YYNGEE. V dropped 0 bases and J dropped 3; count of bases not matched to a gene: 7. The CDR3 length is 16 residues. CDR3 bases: TGTGCCAGCAGCGTAGGGGGAGCGGGAATGACAGATACGCAGTATTTT. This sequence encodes CASSVGGAGMTDTQYF.

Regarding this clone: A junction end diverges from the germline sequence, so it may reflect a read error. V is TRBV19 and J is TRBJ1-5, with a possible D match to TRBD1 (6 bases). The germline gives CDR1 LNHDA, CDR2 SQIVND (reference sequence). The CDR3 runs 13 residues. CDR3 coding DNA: TGTGCCAGTAGTGAACAGGGTCAACAGCCCCAGAATTTT. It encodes CASSEQGQQPQNF.

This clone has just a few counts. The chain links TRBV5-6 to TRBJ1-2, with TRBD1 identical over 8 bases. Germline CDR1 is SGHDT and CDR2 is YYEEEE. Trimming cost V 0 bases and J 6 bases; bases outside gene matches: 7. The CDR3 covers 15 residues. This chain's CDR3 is CASSLGQGYYDGYTF. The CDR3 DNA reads TGTGCCAGCAGCTTGGGACAGGGGTATTATGATGGCTACACCTTC. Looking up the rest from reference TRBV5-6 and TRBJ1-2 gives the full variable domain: DAGVTQSPTHLIKTRGQQVTLRCSPKSGHDTVSWYQQALGQGPQFIFQYYEEEERQRGNFPDRFSGHQFPNYSSELNVNALLLGDSALYLCASSLGQGYYDGYTFGSGTRLTVV.

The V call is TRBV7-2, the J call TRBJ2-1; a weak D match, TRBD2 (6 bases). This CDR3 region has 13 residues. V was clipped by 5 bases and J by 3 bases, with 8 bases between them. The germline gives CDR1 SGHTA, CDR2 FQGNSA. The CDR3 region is CASSAGLYNEQFF. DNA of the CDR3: TGTGCCAGCAGCGCGGGACTCTACAATGAGCAGTTCTTC.

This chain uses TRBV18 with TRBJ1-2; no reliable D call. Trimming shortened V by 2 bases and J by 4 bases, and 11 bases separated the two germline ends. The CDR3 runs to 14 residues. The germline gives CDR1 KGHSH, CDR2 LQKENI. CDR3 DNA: TGTGCCAGCTCACCAGAGACGGGAGTCTATGGCTACACCTTC. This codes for CASSPETGVYGYTF.

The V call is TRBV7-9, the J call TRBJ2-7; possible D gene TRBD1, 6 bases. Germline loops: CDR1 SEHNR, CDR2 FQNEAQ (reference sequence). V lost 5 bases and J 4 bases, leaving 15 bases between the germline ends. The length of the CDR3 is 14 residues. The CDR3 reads CASSPGTNLYEQYF. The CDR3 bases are TGTGCCAGCAGCCCCGGGACAAATCTTTACGAGCAGTACTTC.

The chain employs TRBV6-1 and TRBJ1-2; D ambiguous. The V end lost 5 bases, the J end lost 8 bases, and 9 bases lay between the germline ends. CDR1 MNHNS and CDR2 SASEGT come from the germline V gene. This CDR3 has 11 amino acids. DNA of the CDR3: TGTGCCAGCAGTTTAGGGAGCGGCTACACCTTC. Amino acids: CASSLGSGYTF.

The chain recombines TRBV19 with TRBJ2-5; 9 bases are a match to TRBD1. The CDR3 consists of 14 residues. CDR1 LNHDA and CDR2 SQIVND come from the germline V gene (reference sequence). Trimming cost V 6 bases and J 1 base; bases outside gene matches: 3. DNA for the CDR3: TGTGCCAGTAGCCCGGACAGGGGCCAAGAGACCCAGTACTTC. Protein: CASSPDRGQETQYF.

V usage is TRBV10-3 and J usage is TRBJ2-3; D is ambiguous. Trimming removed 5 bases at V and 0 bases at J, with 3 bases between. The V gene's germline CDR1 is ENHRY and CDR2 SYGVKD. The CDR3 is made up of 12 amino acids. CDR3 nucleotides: TGTGCCATCAGTCTAAGCACAGATACGCAGTATTTT. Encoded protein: CAISLSTDTQYF.

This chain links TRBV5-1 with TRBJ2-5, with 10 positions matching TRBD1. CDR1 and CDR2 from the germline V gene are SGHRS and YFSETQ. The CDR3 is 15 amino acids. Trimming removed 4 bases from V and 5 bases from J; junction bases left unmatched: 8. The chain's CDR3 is CASSATGQGMETQYF. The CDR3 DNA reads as TGCGCCAGCAGCGCCACGGGACAGGGGATGGAGACCCAGTACTTC.

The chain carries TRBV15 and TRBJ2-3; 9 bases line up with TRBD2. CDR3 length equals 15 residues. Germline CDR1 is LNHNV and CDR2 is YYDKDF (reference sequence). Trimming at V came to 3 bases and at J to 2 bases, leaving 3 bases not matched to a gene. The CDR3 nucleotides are TGTGCCACCAGCAGGCGGACTAGCGACACAGATACGCAGTATTTT. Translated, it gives CATSRRTSDTDTQYF.

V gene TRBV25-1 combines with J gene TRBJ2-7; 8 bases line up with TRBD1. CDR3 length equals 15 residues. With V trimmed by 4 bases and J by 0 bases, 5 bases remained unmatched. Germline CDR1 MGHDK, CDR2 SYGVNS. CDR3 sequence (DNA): TGTGCCAGCAGTGGGGGACAGGCACCCTCCTACGAGCAGTACTTC. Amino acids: CASSGGQAPSYEQYF.

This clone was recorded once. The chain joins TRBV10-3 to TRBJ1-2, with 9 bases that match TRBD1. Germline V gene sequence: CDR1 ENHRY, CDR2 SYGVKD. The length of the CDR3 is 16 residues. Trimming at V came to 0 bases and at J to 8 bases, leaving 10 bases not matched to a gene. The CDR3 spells CAISESKVQGARGYTF. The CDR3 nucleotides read TGTGCCATCAGTGAGTCCAAGGTACAGGGGGCTCGGGGCTACACCTTC.

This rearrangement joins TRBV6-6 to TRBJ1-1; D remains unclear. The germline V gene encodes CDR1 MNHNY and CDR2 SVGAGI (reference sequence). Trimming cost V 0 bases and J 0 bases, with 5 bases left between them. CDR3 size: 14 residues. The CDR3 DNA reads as TGTGCCAGCAGTTACTCTACGGTGAACACTGAAGCTTTCTTT. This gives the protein CASSYSTVNTEAFF.

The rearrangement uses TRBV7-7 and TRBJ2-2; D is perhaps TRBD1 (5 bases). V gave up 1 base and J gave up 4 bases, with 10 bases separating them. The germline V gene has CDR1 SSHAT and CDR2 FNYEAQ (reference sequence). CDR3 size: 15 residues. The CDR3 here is CASSLVQGSTGELFF. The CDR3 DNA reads TGTGCCAGCAGCTTAGTCCAGGGTTCCACCGGGGAGCTGTTTTTT.

The CDR3 sequence is CASSLGALRNEQFF. The CDR3 nucleotides read TGTGCCAGCAGTTTAGGGGCCCTTCGGAATGAGCAGTTCTTC. This chain links TRBV28 with TRBJ2-1, with D possibly TRBD1 on 5 matching bases. Germline V gene sequence: CDR1 MDHEN, CDR2 SYDVKM. The CDR3 totals 14 residues. The V end was cut by 2 bases, the J end by 7 bases, with 12 bases between.

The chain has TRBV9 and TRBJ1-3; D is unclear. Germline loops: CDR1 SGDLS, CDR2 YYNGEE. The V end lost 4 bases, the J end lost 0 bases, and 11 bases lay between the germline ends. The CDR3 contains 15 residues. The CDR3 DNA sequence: TGTGCCAGCAGCTCCGGGATCCTCTCTGGAAACACCATATATTTT. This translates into CASSSGILSGNTIYF.

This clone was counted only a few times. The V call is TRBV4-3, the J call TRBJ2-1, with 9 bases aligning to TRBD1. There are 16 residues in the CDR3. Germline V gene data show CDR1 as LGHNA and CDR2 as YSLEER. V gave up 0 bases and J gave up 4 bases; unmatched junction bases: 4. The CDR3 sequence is CASSQDEGTGYNEQFF. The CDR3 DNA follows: TGCGCCAGCAGCCAAGATGAGGGGACAGGGTACAATGAGCAGTTCTTC.

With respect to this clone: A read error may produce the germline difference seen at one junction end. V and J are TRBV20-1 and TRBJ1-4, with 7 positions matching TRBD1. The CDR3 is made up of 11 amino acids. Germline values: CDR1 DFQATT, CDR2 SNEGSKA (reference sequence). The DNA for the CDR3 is TGCAGTGCTTCTCCGGGACAGACGCCTCTTTTT. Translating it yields CSASPGQTPLF.

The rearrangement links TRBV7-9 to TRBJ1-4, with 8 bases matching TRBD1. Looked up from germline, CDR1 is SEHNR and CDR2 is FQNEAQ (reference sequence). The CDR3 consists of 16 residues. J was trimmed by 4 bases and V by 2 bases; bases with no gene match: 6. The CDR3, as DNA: TGTGCCAGCAGCTTAATTACAGGGGGAAGTAATGAAAAACTGTTTTTT. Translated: CASSLITGGSNEKLFF.

CDR3 sequence: CASEAESSSYEQYF. The CDR3 DNA sequence: TGTGCCAGTGAGGCAGAGTCGAGCTCCTACGAGCAGTACTTC. The chain couples TRBV6-1 to TRBJ2-7; D is ambiguous. This CDR3 comprises 14 residues. CDR1 is MNHNS and CDR2 is SASEGT in the germline V gene. Trimming left V 9 bases short and J 0 bases short, with 15 bases between.

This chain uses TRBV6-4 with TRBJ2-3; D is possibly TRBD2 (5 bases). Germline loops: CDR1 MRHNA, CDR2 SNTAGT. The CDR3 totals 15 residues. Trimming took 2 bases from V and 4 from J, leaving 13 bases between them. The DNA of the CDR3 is TGTGCCAGCAGTGACCCTACTACTAGTCCAGATACGCAGTATTTT. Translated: CASSDPTTSPDTQYF.